This paragraph covers one T cell receptor beta chain sequence. Trimming cost V 6 bases and J 1 base; bases outside gene matches: 18. CDR3 length equals 18 residues. Germline CDR1 reads SGHRS; CDR2 reads YFSETQ. The entry originates in a study of T cell responses to AZD1222 COVID-19 vaccine. Repertoires were generated with immunoSEQ multiplex PCR, while TCRdb's copy carries only in-frame clones and drops some. Of about 180,000 clones listed, roughly 92% are singletons. Source: peripheral blood, taken 28 days after the second AZD1222 dose. J is TRBJ1-1 and V is TRBV5-1; TRBD1 matches at 7 bases. This clonotype was obtained from an adult who received the AZD1222 COVID-19 vaccine. CDR3 in DNA: TGCGCCAGCAAAACATCGGGTTCTAAGGGGGCCGGGAACACTGAAGCTTTCTTT. It specifies CASKTSGSKGAGNTEAFF.